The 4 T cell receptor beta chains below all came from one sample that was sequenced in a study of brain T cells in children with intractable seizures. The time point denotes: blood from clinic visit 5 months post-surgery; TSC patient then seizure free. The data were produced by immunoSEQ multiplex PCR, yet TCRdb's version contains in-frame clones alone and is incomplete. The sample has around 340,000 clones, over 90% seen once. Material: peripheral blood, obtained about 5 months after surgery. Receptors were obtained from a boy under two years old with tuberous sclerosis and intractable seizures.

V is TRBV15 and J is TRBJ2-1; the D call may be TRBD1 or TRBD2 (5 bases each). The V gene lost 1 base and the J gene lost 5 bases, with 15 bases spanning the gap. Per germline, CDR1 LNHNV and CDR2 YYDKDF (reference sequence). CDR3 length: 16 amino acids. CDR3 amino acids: CATSRGDLLGNNEQFF. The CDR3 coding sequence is TGTGCCACCAGCAGAGGGGACCTCCTGGGGAACAATGAGCAGTTCTTC.

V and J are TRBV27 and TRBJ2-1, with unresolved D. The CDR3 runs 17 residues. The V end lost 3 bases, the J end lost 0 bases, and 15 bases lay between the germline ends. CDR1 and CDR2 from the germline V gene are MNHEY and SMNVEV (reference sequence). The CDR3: CASSFLSESLSYNEQFF. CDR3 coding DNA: TGTGCCAGCAGTTTTTTGAGTGAGAGCCTCTCCTACAATGAGCAGTTCTTC.

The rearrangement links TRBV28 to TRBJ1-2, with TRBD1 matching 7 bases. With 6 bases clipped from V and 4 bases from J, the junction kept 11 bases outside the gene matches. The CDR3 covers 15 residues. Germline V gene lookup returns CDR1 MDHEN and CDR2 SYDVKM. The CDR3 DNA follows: TGTGCCAGCAGCTCCGCAGGGGGAGACTCCTATGGCTACACCTTC. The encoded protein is CASSSAGGDSYGYTF.

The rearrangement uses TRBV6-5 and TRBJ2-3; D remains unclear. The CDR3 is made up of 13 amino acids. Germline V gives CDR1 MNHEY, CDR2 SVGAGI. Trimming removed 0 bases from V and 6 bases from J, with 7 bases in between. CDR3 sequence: CASSYSTGDTQYF. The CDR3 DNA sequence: TGTGCCAGCAGTTACTCGACCGGGGATACGCAGTATTTT.